This T cell receptor (beta chain) was sequenced for a study of T-cell reconstitution after alpha-beta-depleted transplantation in children. General observations from the study: It was newly produced T cells that mostly accounted for T-cell counts and diversity one year after transplant. The study reportedly traced alpha-beta T cells about two months after transplant to several hundred expanded graft clones. Surviving recipient T cells and thymic progenitors produced the high day-60 TCRbeta diversity seen in some patients.

This clonotype was picked up many times. Its antigen is unidentified. Unique molecular identifiers were built into the TCRbeta library. From the PCR reads, TCRdb called clonotypes with MiXCR, one entry per CDR3 protein. The table includes 780,000 or so distinct CDR3 sequences, 16% detected once. Germline-derived CDR1 and CDR2 are MNHNS and SASEGT. CDR3 size: 14 residues. Trimming took off 7 bases at V and 6 bases at J, with 18 bases between the two ends. The clonotype originates from a male patient younger than 18 who had a stem cell transplant for acute lymphoblastic leukemia, so the T cells may come from the graft donor. The sample was PBMCs, mostly from graft donor cells, taken 360 days after TCRalphabeta/CD19-depleted stem cell transplant. The rearrangement links TRBV6-1 to TRBJ2-5; a weak D match, TRBD2 (6 bases). The CDR3 DNA is TGTGCCAGCAATGAGGGCGGGGTGAGGCAGACCCAGTACTTC. As protein: CASNEGGVRQTQYF.